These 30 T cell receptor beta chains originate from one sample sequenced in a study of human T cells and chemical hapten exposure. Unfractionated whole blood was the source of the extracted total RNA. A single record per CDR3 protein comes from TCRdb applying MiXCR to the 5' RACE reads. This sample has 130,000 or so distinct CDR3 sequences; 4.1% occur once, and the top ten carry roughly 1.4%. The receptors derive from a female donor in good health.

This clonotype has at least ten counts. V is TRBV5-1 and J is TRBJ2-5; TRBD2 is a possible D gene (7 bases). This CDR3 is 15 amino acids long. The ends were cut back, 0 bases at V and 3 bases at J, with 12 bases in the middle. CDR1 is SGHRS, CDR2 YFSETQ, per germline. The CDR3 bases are TGCGCCAGCAGCTTGGTTCGGGGGGCGGAAGAGACCCAGTACTTC. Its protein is CASSLVRGAEETQYF.

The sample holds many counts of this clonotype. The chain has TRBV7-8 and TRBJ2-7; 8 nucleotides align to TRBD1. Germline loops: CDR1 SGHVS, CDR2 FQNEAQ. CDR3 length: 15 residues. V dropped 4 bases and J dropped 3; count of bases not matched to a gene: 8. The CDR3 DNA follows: TGTGCCAGCAGCTCTTACAGGGGGGATCACTACGAGCAGTACTTC. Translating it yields CASSSYRGDHYEQYF.

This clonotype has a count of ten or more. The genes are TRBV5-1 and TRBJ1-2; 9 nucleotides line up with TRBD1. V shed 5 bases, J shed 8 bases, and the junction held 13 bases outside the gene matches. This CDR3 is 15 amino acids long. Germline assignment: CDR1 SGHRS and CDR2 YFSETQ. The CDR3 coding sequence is TGCGCCAGCAGTACTCGATCATCCGGACAGGGGGGCTACACCTTC. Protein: CASSTRSSGQGGYTF.

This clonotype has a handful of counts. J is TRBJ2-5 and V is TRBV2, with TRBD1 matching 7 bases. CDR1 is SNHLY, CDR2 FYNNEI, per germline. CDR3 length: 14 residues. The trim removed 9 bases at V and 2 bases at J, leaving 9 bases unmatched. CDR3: CASNRQGQQETQYF. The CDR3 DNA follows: TGTGCCAGTAATAGACAGGGACAACAAGAGACCCAGTACTTC.

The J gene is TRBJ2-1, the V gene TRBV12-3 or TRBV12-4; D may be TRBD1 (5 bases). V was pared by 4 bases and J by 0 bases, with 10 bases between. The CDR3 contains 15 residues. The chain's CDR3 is CASSWGNPSYNEQFF. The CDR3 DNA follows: TGTGCCAGCAGTTGGGGCAACCCCTCCTACAATGAGCAGTTCTTC.

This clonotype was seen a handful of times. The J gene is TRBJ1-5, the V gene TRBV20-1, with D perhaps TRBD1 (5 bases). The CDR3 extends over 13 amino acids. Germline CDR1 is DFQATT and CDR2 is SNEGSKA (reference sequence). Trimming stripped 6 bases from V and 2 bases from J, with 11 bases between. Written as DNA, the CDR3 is TGCAGTGCCCTCGAGGGGTGCAATCAGCCCCAGCATTTT. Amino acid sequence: CSALEGCNQPQHF.

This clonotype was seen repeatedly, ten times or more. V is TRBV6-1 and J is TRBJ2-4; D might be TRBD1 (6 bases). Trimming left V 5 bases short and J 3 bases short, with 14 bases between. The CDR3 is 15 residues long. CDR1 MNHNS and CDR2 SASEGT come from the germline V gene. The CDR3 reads CASSSTGSVKNIQYF. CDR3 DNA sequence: TGTGCCAGCAGTAGCACAGGGTCTGTCAAAAACATTCAGTACTTC.

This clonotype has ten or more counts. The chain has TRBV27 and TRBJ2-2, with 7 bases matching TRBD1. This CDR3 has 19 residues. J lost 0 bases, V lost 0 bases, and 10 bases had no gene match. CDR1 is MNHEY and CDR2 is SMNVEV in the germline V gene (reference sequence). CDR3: CASSLSPPDRASNTGELFF. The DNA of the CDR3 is TGTGCCAGCAGTTTATCCCCCCCCGACAGGGCCTCGAACACCGGGGAGCTGTTTTTT.

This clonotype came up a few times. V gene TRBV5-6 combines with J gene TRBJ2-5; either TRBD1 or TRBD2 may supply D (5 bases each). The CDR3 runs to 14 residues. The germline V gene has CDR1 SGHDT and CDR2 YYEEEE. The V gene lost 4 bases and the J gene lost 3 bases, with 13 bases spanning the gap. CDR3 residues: CASSPAGAEETQYF. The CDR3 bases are TGTGCCAGCAGCCCCGCCGGGGCCGAAGAGACCCAGTACTTC.

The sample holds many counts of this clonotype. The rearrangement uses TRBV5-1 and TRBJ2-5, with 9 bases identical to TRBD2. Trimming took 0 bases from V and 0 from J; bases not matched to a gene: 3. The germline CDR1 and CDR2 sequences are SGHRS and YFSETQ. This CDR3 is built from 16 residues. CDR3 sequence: CASSLALAGDQETQYF. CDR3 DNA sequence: TGCGCCAGCAGCTTGGCCTTAGCGGGAGACCAAGAGACCCAGTACTTC.

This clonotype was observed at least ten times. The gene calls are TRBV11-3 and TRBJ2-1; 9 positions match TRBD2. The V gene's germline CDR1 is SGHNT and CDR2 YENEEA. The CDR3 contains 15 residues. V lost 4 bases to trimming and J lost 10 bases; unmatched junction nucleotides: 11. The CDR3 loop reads CASSSDSGGRFEQFF. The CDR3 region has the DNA TGTGCCAGCAGCTCAGATAGCGGGGGTCGGTTCGAGCAGTTCTTC.

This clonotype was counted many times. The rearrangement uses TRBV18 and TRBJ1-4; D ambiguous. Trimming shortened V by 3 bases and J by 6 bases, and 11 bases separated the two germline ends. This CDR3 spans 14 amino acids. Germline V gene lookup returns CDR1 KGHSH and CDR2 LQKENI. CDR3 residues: CASSPERMDEKLFF. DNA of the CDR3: TGTGCCAGCTCACCGGAAAGGATGGATGAAAAACTGTTTTTT.

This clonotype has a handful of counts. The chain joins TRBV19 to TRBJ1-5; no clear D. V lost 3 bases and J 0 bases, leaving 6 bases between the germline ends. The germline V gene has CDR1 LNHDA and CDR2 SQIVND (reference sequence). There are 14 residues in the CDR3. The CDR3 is CASSIGYSNQPQHF. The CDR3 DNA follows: TGTGCCAGTAGTATTGGGTATAGCAATCAGCCCCAGCATTTT. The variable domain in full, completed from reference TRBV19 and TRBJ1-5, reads DGGITQSPKYLFRKEGQNVTLSCEQNLNHDAMYWYRQDPGQGLRLIYYSQIVNDFQKGDIAEGYSVSREKKESFPLTVTSAQKNPTAFYLCASSIGYSNQPQHFGDGTRLSIL.

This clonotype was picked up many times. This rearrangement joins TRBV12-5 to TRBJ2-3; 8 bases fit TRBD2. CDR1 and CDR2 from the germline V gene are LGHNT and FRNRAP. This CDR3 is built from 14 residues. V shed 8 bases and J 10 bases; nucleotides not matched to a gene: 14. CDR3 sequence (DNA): TGTGCTAGTATGGTCTCCGGGGGGGCCTGGGCGCAGTATTTT. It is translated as CASMVSGGAWAQYF.

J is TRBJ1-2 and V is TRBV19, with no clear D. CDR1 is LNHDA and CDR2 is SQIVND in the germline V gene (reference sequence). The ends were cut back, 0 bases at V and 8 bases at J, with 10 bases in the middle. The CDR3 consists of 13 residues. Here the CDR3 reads CASSIDVGYGYTF. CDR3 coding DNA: TGTGCCAGTAGTATAGATGTAGGGTACGGCTACACCTTC.

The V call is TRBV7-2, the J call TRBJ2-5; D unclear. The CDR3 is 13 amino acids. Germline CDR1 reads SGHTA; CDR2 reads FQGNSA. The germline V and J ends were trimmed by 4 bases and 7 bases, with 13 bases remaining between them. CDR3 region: CASSSRGSLTQYF. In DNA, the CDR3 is TGTGCCAGCAGCTCCCGTGGCTCCTTGACCCAGTACTTC. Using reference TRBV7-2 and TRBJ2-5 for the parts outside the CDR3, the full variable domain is GAGVSQSPSNKVTEKGKDVELRCDPISGHTALYWYRQSLGQGLEFLIYFQGNSAPDKSGLPSDRFSAERTGGSVSTLTIQRTQQEDSAVYLCASSSRGSLTQYFGPGTRLLVL.

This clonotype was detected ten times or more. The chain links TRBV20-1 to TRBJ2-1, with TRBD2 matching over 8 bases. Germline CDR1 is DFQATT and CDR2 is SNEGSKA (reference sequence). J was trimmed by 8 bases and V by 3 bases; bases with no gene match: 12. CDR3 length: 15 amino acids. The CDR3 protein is CSASGGAEFYYEQFF. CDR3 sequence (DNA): TGCAGTGCTAGCGGGGGGGCCGAGTTTTATTATGAGCAGTTCTTC.

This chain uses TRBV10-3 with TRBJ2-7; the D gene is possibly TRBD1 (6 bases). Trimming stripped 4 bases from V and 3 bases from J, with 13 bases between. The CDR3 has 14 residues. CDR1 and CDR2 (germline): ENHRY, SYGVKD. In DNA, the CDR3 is TGTGCCATCAGTGTTGGACAGCTGAACTACGAGCAGTACTTC. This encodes CAISVGQLNYEQYF.

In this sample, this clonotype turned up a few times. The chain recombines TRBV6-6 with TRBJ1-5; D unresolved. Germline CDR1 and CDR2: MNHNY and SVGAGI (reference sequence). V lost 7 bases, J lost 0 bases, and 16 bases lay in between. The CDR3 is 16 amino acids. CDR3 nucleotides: TGTGCCAGCAAAAGGACGCAAAAATATAGCAATCAGCCCCAGCATTTT. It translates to CASKRTQKYSNQPQHF.

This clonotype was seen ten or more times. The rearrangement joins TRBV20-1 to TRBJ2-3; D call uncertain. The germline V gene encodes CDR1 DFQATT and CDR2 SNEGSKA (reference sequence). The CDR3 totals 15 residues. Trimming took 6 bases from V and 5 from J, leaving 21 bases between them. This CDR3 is CSAMRLAYKGDTQYF. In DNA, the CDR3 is TGCAGTGCCATGCGCCTGGCGTACAAGGGAGATACGCAGTATTTT.

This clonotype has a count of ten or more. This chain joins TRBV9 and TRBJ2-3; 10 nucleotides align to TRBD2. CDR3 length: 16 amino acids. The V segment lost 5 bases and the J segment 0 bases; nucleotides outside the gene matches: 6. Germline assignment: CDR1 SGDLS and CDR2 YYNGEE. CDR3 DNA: TGTGCCAGCAGTGGTGGACTAGCGGTTAGCACAGATACGCAGTATTTT. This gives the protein CASSGGLAVSTDTQYF.

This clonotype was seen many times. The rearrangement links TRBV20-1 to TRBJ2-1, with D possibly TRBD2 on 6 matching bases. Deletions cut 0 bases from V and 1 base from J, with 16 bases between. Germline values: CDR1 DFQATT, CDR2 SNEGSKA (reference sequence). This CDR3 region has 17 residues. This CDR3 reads CSARDRESRGSYNEQFF. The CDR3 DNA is TGCAGTGCTAGAGATCGGGAGAGTAGGGGTTCCTACAATGAGCAGTTCTTC.

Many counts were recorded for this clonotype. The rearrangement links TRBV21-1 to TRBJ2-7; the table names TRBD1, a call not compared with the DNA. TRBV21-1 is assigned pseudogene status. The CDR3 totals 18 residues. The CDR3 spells CASSSRDRGLFASYEQYF. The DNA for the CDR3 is TGTGCCAGCAGCTCCCGGGACAGGGGGCTCTTCGCCTCCTACGAGCAGTACTTC.

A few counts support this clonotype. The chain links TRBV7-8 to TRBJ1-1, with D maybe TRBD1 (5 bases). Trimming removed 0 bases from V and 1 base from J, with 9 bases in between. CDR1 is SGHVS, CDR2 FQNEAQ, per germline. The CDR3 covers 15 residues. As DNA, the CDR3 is TGTGCCAGCAGCTTAGCCCGACAGTGGAACACTGAAGCTTTCTTT. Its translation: CASSLARQWNTEAFF.

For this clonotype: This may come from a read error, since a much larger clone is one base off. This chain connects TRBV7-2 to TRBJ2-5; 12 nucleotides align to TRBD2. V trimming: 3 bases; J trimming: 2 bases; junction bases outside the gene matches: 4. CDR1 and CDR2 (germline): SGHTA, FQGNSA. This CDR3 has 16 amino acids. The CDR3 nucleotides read TGTGCCAGCAGCTTTTCACTAGCGGGGGGACAAGAGACCCAGTACTTC. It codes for CASSFSLAGGQETQYF. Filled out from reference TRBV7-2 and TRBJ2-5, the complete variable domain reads GAGVSQSPSNKVTEKGKDVELRCDPISGHTALYWYRQSLGQGLEFLIYFQGNSAPDKSGLPSDRFSAERTGGSVSTLTIQRTQQEDSAVYLCASSFSLAGGQETQYFGPGTRLLVL.

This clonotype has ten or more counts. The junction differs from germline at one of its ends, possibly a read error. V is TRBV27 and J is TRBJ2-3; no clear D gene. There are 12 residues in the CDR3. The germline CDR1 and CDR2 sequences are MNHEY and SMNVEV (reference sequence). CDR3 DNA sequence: TGTGCCAGCAGTGTATCCCCAGATACGCAGTATTTT. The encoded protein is CASSVSPDTQYF.

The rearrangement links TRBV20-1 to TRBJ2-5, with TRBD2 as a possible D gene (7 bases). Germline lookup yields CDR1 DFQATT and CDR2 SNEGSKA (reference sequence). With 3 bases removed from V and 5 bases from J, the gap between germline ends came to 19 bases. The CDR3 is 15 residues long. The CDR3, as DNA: TGCAGTGCTAGTGCGTGGGGGGGCGGAGGGGAGACCCAGTACTTC. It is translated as CSASAWGGGGETQYF.

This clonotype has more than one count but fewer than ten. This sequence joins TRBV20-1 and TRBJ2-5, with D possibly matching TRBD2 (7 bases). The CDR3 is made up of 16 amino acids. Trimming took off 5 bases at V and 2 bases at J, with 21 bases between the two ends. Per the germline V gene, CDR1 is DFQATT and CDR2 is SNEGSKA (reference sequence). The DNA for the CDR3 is TGCAGTGCTCCCTCCACGGGCGGGGGCTTTCAAGAGACCCAGTACTTC. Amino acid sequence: CSAPSTGGGFQETQYF.

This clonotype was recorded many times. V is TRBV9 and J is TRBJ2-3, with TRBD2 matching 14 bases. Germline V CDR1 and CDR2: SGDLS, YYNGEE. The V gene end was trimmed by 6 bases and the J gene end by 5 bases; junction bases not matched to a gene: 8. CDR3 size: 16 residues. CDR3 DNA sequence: TGTGCCAGCACCGAGACTAGCGGGGGGGCAATAGATACGCAGTATTTT. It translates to CASTETSGGAIDTQYF.

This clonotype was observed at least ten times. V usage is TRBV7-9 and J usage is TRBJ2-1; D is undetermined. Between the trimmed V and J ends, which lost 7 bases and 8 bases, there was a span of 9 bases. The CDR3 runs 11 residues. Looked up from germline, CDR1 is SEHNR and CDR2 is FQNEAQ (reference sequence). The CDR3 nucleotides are TGTGCCAGCACCTTCGCGTATGAGCAGTTCTTC. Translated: CASTFAYEQFF. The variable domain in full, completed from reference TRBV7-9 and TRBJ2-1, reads DTGVSQNPRHKITKRGQNVTFRCDPISEHNRLYWYRQTLGQGPEFLTYFQNEAQLEKSRLLSDRFSAERPKGSFSTLEIQRTEQGDSAMYLCASTFAYEQFFGPGTRLTVL.